A single sample gave rise to the 6 T cell receptor beta chains below, sequenced in a study of blood T cell repertoires in COVID-19. Profiled with immunoSEQ multiplex PCR; TCRdb holds only in-frame clones, not every one. The sample includes about 70,000 clones, 80% to 90% of them seen just once. Source material: peripheral blood. The receptor source for this set is a man aged 45 to 65 with acute or convalescent COVID-19.

The sample holds a few counts of this clone. The chain is built from TRBV7-2 and TRBJ1-5; TRBD1 matches 7 bases. With V trimmed by 4 bases and J by 0 bases, 6 bases remained unmatched. The germline gives CDR1 SGHTA, CDR2 FQGNSA. This CDR3 spans 16 amino acids. The CDR3, as DNA: TGTGCCAGCAGCTCAAGTAACAGGGGTAGCAATCAGCCCCAGCATTTT. Its translation: CASSSSNRGSNQPQHF.

The table lists this clone with a count of one. The J gene is TRBJ2-3, the V gene TRBV10-3; 8 bases map to TRBD1. Trimming cost V 5 bases and J 2 bases; bases outside gene matches: 12. Germline V CDR1 and CDR2: ENHRY, SYGVKD. The CDR3 is 17 amino acids. The CDR3 reads CAISSAGTGGPTDTQYF. In DNA form, the CDR3 reads TGTGCCATCAGTTCCGCCGGGACAGGAGGGCCCACAGATACGCAGTATTTT.

This chain joins TRBV19 and TRBJ1-1, with no clear D. This CDR3 comprises 14 residues. Germline V gene sequence: CDR1 LNHDA, CDR2 SQIVND (reference sequence). With 3 bases removed from V and 0 bases from J, the gap between germline ends came to 8 bases. The CDR3 DNA reads TGTGCCAGTAGTATCTGGAGGATGAACACTGAAGCTTTCTTT. It translates to CASSIWRMNTEAFF.

The rearrangement joins TRBV2 to TRBJ1-1; the match to TRBD1 covers 8 bases. CDR3 size: 15 residues. Germline-derived CDR1 and CDR2 are SNHLY and FYNNEI. After removal of 6 bases from V and 7 bases from J, the junction contained 13 bases not matched to a gene. CDR3: CASRAAGGGRNEAFF. CDR3 nucleotide sequence: TGTGCCAGCAGAGCCGCAGGGGGCGGACGGAATGAAGCTTTCTTT.

The V gene is TRBV7-9, the J gene TRBJ2-2, with 14 bases matching TRBD2. Germline V gives CDR1 SEHNR, CDR2 FQNEAQ (reference sequence). Losses at the gene ends were 1 base for V and 4 bases for J; bases not matched to a gene: 5. The CDR3 is 18 amino acids. CDR3 sequence reads: CASSLGGLAGAATGELFF. CDR3 DNA sequence: TGTGCCAGCAGCTTAGGGGGACTAGCGGGAGCGGCCACCGGGGAGCTGTTTTTT.

This clone was recorded a few times. The chain combines TRBV28 with TRBJ2-3, with a possible D match to TRBD2 (5 bases). V lost 6 bases and J 0 bases, leaving 16 bases between the germline ends. The CDR3 consists of 16 residues. Germline CDR1 and CDR2: MDHEN and SYDVKM. The CDR3 loop is CASSPFGGLSTDTQYF. The CDR3 DNA reads as TGTGCCAGCAGCCCTTTTGGCGGGCTAAGCACAGATACGCAGTATTTT.